Listed below are T cell receptor beta chains from one sample, sequenced in a study of blood T cell repertoires in COVID-19. Method: immunoSEQ multiplex PCR; TCRdb's copy keeps in-frame clones and lacks some. This sample has about 52,000 clones, with about nine tenths found just once. The sequenced material came from peripheral blood. The receptors shown here come from an older man with acute or convalescent COVID-19. CDR3s include the opening cysteine and the closing phenylalanine or tryptophan. The D gene is left open where the match is weak. The size field is filled for only some rows; it gives once, few, many or a size class.

clone size,V gene,D gene,J gene,CDR3 DNA,CDR3 protein
-,TRBV6-5,TRBD1,TRBJ1-2,TGTGCCAGCAAAATAACAGGGGGAACTAACTATGGCTACACCTTC,CASKITGGTNYGYTF
-,TRBV11-2,TRBD2,TRBJ2-7,TGTGCCAGCAGACGGACTAGCGGGAGAAGGCCCTACGAGCAGTACTTC,CASRRTSGRRPYEQYF
few,TRBV7-2,TRBD1,TRBJ2-7,TGTGCCAGCAGCTTCTACCGCTTTGGACAGGGGCTCGAGCAGTACTTC,CASSFYRFGQGLEQYF
-,TRBV6-6,-,TRBJ1-1,TGTGCCAGCAGTTACTCCGGTGGCACTGAAGCTTTCTTT,CASSYSGGTEAFF
-,TRBV7-2,TRBD2,TRBJ2-1,TGTGCCAGCAGCTTAGTGGCTAGCGGGGGCTACAATGAGCAGTTCTTC,CASSLVASGGYNEQFF
few,TRBV19,TRBD1,TRBJ2-3,TGTGCCAGTTCCCAGGCCGGGACAGACAACCAATATACGCAGTATTTT,CASSQAGTDNQYTQYF
-,TRBV6-2/TRBV6-3,TRBD1,TRBJ2-7,TGTGCCAGCAGTGACGACAGGGACGAGCAGTACTTC,CASSDDRDEQYF
-,TRBV11-2,TRBD1,TRBJ2-2,TGTGCCAGCAGAACTTGGACAGGCAACACCGGGGAGCTGTTTTTT,CASRTWTGNTGELFF
-,TRBV4-2,TRBD2,TRBJ2-2,TGTGCCAGCAGCCAAGGGGAGCGGGGGGGCTTTAGCACCGGGGAGCTGTTTTTT,CASSQGERGGFSTGELFF
-,TRBV9,-,TRBJ2-1,TGTGCCAGCAGCGTAGTGGCAGGGGTCAACAATGAGCAGTTCTTC,CASSVVAGVNNEQFF
-,TRBV6-5,-,TRBJ1-1,TGTGCCAGCAGCGGACCCCAGGGGTTTGGAACTGAAGCTTTCTTT,CASSGPQGFGTEAFF
-,TRBV5-6,TRBD1,TRBJ1-4,TGTGCCAGCAGCTGGGGACAGGGTGAAAAACTGTTTTTT,CASSWGQGEKLFF
-,TRBV18,TRBD2,TRBJ2-1,TGTGCCAGCTCGCCCCTCGGGGGGGTGTCCTACAATGAGCAGTTCTTC,CASSPLGGVSYNEQFF
-,TRBV5-8,TRBD2,TRBJ2-2,TGTGCCAGCAGCTTGGAGATAGCGGGAGCAAACACCGGGGAGCTGTTTTTT,CASSLEIAGANTGELFF
-,TRBV18,TRBD1,TRBJ1-1,TGTGCCAGCTCCGGGGACAGGAACACTGAAGCTTTCTTT,CASSGDRNTEAFF
-,TRBV7-9,TRBD2,TRBJ2-2,TGTGCCAGCAGCCCTGCACTAGCGTCGACCGGGGAGCTGTTTTTT,CASSPALASTGELFF
-,TRBV7-2,-,TRBJ2-1,TGTGCCAGCTTGGCAGGGGCCAACAATGAGCAGTTCTTC,CASLAGANNEQFF
-,TRBV7-3,-,TRBJ2-3,TGTGCCAGCAGCCCTGAGGGAGGCACAGATACGCAGTATTTT,CASSPEGGTDTQYF
once,TRBV6-5,TRBD2,TRBJ2-1,TGTGCCAGCGTAAGAGTTAGCGGGGGGGCCGATGAGCAGTTCTTC,CASVRVSGGADEQFF
-,TRBV19,TRBD2,TRBJ2-1,TGTGCCAGTACCGAAGGGGACTACCGATCCACCGACTACAATGAGCAGTTCTTC,CASTEGDYRSTDYNEQFF
-,TRBV24-1,-,TRBJ1-2,TGTGCCACCAGTGATCCGCGGGGCTACACCTTC,CATSDPRGYTF
-,TRBV18,TRBD2,TRBJ2-5,TGTGCCAGCTCACCACCTCTAGCGGGAGAGACCCAGTACTTC,CASSPPLAGETQYF
-,TRBV3-1/TRBV3-2,TRBD2,TRBJ2-5,TGTGCCAGCAGCCAAGCTCCTGGGACTAGCCAGGATGAGACCCAGTACTTC,CASSQAPGTSQDETQYF
-,TRBV2,-,TRBJ1-5,TGTGCCAGCAGTGACGGACAGCCTTATAGCAATCAGCCCCAGCATTTT,CASSDGQPYSNQPQHF
-,TRBV3-1/TRBV3-2,-,TRBJ1-5,TGTGCCAGCAGCCAAGAACATTCGGGGGATCGTCATCAGCCCCAGCATTTT,CASSQEHSGDRHQPQHF
once,TRBV27,-,TRBJ1-4,TGTGCCAGCAGTTTATGGGGCCCAACAATTAATGAAAAACTGTTTTTT,CASSLWGPTINEKLFF
-,TRBV14,TRBD1,TRBJ2-7,TGTGCCAGCAGCCAAGGGTGGACAGGAAAGTACGAGCAGTACTTC,CASSQGWTGKYEQYF
-,TRBV7-2,-,TRBJ2-2,TGTGCCAGCAGCTCAGAATTGGGGGAGCTGTTTTTT,CASSSELGELFF
-,TRBV29-1,TRBD1,TRBJ2-3,TGCAGCGTTGAAGATAGGTGGGGCCAGGGGGATAGCACAGATACGCAGTATTTT,CSVEDRWGQGDSTDTQYF